This T cell receptor (beta chain) was found in a study of blood T cell repertoires in COVID-19. Study background: There were acute and convalescent COVID-19 samples, and they came from the United States, Italy and Spain. Sources were T cells, B-cell-depleted T cells, or PBMCs; the material itself was cDNA or gDNA.

Germline values: CDR1 SGHNT, CDR2 YENEEA. There are 15 residues in the CDR3. V lost 2 bases and J 6 bases, leaving 13 bases between the germline ends. Authors' methods: Amplification of reference gene primers provided the estimated nucleated cell counts. Assay used: immunoSEQ multiplex PCR; TCRdb lists only in-frame clones, some missing. V and J calls and clone size are those listed in that table; D and trimming were worked out from the DNA. The sample lists 80,000 to 95,000 clones; over 65% were seen once. What was sequenced was peripheral blood. V usage is TRBV11-3 and J usage is TRBJ1-4; unclear D gene. The origin of this receptor is a woman aged 70-85 years with acute or convalescent COVID-19. This CDR3 reads CASSLYPGVHEKLFF. DNA of the CDR3: TGTGCCAGCAGCTTATACCCCGGTGTACATGAAAAACTGTTTTTT.